The 30 T cell receptor beta chains below were found in one sample sequenced in a study of cytomegalovirus exposure and HLA in healthy donors. It was with 60 Vbeta and 13 Jbeta primers that the PCR ran. The repertoire was sequenced with immunoSEQ multiplex PCR; TCRdb's copy has only in-frame clones and lacks some. The sample includes about 59,000 clones, 80% seen only once; the top ten take nearly 4%. Sequencing was done on a sample of PBMCs. These receptors were obtained from a woman aged 35 to 49 in good health and CMV-seronegative.

V is TRBV6-1 and J is TRBJ2-5, with 7 bases matching TRBD1. This CDR3 has 15 residues. V lost 5 bases and J lost 6; bases outside the gene matches: 12. CDR1 is MNHNS and CDR2 is SASEGT in the germline V gene. DNA for the CDR3: TGTGCCAGCAGTCCTCGTGGGGGAAGGGGGCAGACCCAGTACTTC. Translation: CASSPRGGRGQTQYF.

The chain joins TRBV27 to TRBJ1-1; D gene unclear. V lost 2 bases, J lost 3 bases, and 10 bases lay in between. The CDR3 length is 14 residues. CDR1 MNHEY and CDR2 SMNVEV come from the germline V gene (reference sequence). The CDR3 coding sequence is TGTGCCAGCAGTTTAGGTGGGAGGGACACTGAAGCTTTCTTT. It encodes CASSLGGRDTEAFF.

V is TRBV9 and J is TRBJ2-2; possible D gene TRBD1, 6 bases. V lost 4 bases to trimming and J lost 8 bases, with 12 bases between them. Germline CDR1 SGDLS, CDR2 YYNGEE. The CDR3 is 13 amino acids. The CDR3: CASSNRVVGELFF. In DNA, the CDR3 is TGTGCCAGCAGCAACAGGGTCGTGGGGGAGCTGTTTTTT.

Regarding this clone: At one end, the junction sequence differs from germline, possibly due to a read error. CDR3 sequence (DNA): TGTTCCAGCAGCTTCGGGACTAGCGGGAAACGATACAATGAGCAGTTCTTC. This translates into CSSSFGTSGKRYNEQFF. This chain uses TRBV7-9 with TRBJ2-1; TRBD2 matches 13 bases. The CDR3 runs 17 residues. The germline V gene has CDR1 SEHNR and CDR2 FQNEAQ (reference sequence).

The chain joins TRBV5-1 to TRBJ2-3; TRBD2 agrees at 14 bases. V gave up 3 bases and J gave up 4 bases; unmatched junction bases: 4. This CDR3 region has 16 residues. The germline gives CDR1 SGHRS, CDR2 YFSETQ. The CDR3 loop is CASSSGTSGSADTQYF. The CDR3, as DNA: TGCGCCAGCAGCTCCGGGACTAGCGGGAGCGCAGATACGCAGTATTTT. Complete variable domain (other parts from reference TRBV5-1 and TRBJ2-3): KAGVTQTPRYLIKTRGQQVTLSCSPISGHRSVSWYQQTPGQGLQFLFEYFSETQRNKGNFPGRFSGRQFSNSRSEMNVSTLELGDSALYLCASSSGTSGSADTQYFGPGTRLTVL.

This chain uses TRBV9 with TRBJ1-1; TRBD1 matches at 10 bases. V lost 0 bases to trimming and J lost 5 bases; unmatched junction nucleotides: 7. The CDR3 totals 16 residues. CDR1 is SGDLS and CDR2 is YYNGEE in the germline V gene. The CDR3 coding sequence is TGTGCCAGCAGCGTAGGCGGGACAGGGGCTGTAACTGAAGCTTTCTTT. It translates to CASSVGGTGAVTEAFF.

This chain joins TRBV4-2 and TRBJ2-2, with D possibly being TRBD2 (7 bases). The length of the CDR3 is 17 residues. Germline V gene sequence: CDR1 LGHNA, CDR2 YNFKEQ. Trimming stripped 1 base from V and 4 bases from J, with 16 bases between. DNA for the CDR3: TGTGCCAGCAGCCAAGCCGGGGGGCTAGGGATCACCGGGGAGCTGTTTTTT. This sequence encodes CASSQAGGLGITGELFF.

The genes are TRBV29-1 and TRBJ1-2; D not resolved. The CDR3 has 10 residues. Germline V gene sequence: CDR1 SQVTM, CDR2 ANQGSEA. V gave up 3 bases and J gave up 3 bases, with 2 bases separating them. The CDR3 DNA is TGCAGCGTTGACTACTATGGCTACACCTTC. Protein product: CSVDYYGYTF.

V is TRBV11-2 and J is TRBJ1-2; TRBD1 might be the D (6 bases). The CDR3 consists of 13 residues. V gave up 0 bases and J gave up 14 bases, with 16 bases separating them. Germline values: CDR1 SGHAT, CDR2 FQNNGV. CDR3 sequence reads: CASSLERGKVITF. For the CDR3, the DNA is TGTGCCAGCAGCTTAGAGAGGGGGAAAGTGATTACCTTC.

The chain has TRBV27 and TRBJ2-7; 12 positions match TRBD2. From germline, CDR1 is MNHEY and CDR2 SMNVEV (reference sequence). The CDR3 runs to 15 residues. J was trimmed by 3 bases and V by 2 bases; bases with no gene match: 2. The CDR3 here is CASSLGLAGRYEQYF. CDR3 in DNA: TGTGCCAGCAGTTTAGGACTAGCGGGACGCTACGAGCAGTACTTC.

This chain connects TRBV6-1 to TRBJ1-4; D not resolved. Trimming shortened V by 7 bases and J by 4 bases, and 13 bases separated the two germline ends. Germline V gene data show CDR1 as MNHNS and CDR2 as SASEGT. The CDR3 totals 14 residues. The CDR3 bases are TGTGCCAGCACTGCAACAGTATATAATGAAAAACTGTTTTTT. This encodes CASTATVYNEKLFF.

This chain uses TRBV5-4 with TRBJ2-5, with D tentatively TRBD2 (6 bases). The CDR3 totals 14 residues. Germline lookup yields CDR1 SGHNT and CDR2 YYREEE (reference sequence). The V gene lost 3 bases and the J gene lost 1 base, with 10 bases spanning the gap. The CDR3: CASSSSSGQETQYF. Written as DNA, the CDR3 is TGTGCCAGCAGCTCGAGTAGCGGCCAAGAGACCCAGTACTTC.

The V and J genes are TRBV5-1 and TRBJ2-2; 12 bases agree with TRBD1. This CDR3 is 16 amino acids long. The V and J ends lost 0 bases and 6 bases, in that order; junction bases with no gene match: 3. Germline V gives CDR1 SGHRS, CDR2 YFSETQ. The CDR3 DNA reads TGCGCCAGCAGCTTGGCGGGGACAGGGGGCTCCGGGGAGCTGTTTTTT. The encoded protein is CASSLAGTGGSGELFF.

The J gene is TRBJ1-2, the V gene TRBV7-9; 10 bases match TRBD1. The CDR3 covers 14 residues. CDR1 and CDR2 from the germline V gene are SEHNR and FQNEAQ (reference sequence). After removal of 5 bases from V and 2 bases from J, the junction contained 2 bases not matched to a gene. The chain's CDR3 is CASSLGQGNYGYTF. As DNA, the CDR3 is TGTGCCAGCAGCCTGGGACAGGGGAACTATGGCTACACCTTC.

In this sample, this clone turned up a few times. The chain joins TRBV27 to TRBJ2-1, with 7 bases identical to TRBD1. The V gene's germline CDR1 is MNHEY and CDR2 SMNVEV (reference sequence). The CDR3 sequence is 15 residues long. The V and J ends lost 5 bases and 7 bases, in that order; junction bases with no gene match: 11. As DNA, the CDR3 is TGTGCCAGCAGTAAACGACCGGGACAGACTAATGAGCAGTTCTTC. Amino acids: CASSKRPGQTNEQFF.

The chain couples TRBV28 to TRBJ1-4; no clear D. Germline CDR1 MDHEN, CDR2 SYDVKM. The CDR3 consists of 15 residues. The V gene lost 1 base and the J gene lost 2 bases, with 8 bases spanning the gap. CDR3: CASSLLAGTNEKLFF. The CDR3 DNA reads TGTGCCAGCAGTTTATTAGCGGGGACTAATGAAAAACTGTTTTTT.

The chain links TRBV7-3 to TRBJ2-1; 15 bases match TRBD2. V gave up 3 bases and J gave up 8 bases; unmatched junction bases: 11. The CDR3 has 18 residues. The germline CDR1 and CDR2 sequences are SGHTA and FQGTGA. The CDR3 region has the DNA TGTGCCAGCAGCTTCCTTCCCGGGACTAGCGGGAGGTCCGATGAGCAGTTCTTC. Protein: CASSFLPGTSGRSDEQFF.

V is TRBV10-1 and J is TRBJ2-1, with D possibly TRBD2 on 6 matching bases. The CDR3 runs 14 residues. Germline loops: CDR1 WNHNN, CDR2 SYGVQD (reference sequence). The CDR3: CARGSGDSYNEQFF. DNA for the CDR3: TGCGCTCGGGGTAGCGGAGACTCCTACAATGAGCAGTTCTTC.

This clone was found once. The chain links TRBV13 to TRBJ2-1, with 13 bases lining up with TRBD2. Germline assignment: CDR1 PRHDT and CDR2 FYEKMQ (reference sequence). This CDR3 is built from 17 residues. With 5 bases clipped from V and 6 bases from J, the junction kept 10 bases outside the gene matches. The CDR3 sequence: CASSPPGTSGTGNEQFF. The CDR3 region has the DNA TGTGCCAGCAGCCCACCCGGGACTAGCGGGACTGGCAATGAGCAGTTCTTC.

J is TRBJ2-3 and V is TRBV5-1; 9 bases are a match to TRBD2. Trimming cost V 1 base and J 3 bases; bases outside gene matches: 6. Looked up from germline, CDR1 is SGHRS and CDR2 is YFSETQ. The CDR3 is made up of 16 amino acids. The CDR3: CASSLRAGGPTDTQYF. The DNA for the CDR3 is TGCGCCAGCAGCTTGAGGGCGGGAGGGCCGACAGATACGCAGTATTTT.

This rearrangement joins TRBV29-1 to TRBJ1-4; 9 bases are a match to TRBD1. Germline values: CDR1 SQVTM, CDR2 ANQGSEA. V was clipped by 7 bases and J by 8 bases; unmatched bases: 8. The CDR3 is 13 residues long. CDR3 in amino acids: CSGSDRGFEKLFF. The CDR3 nucleotides read TGCAGCGGGAGCGACAGGGGGTTCGAAAAACTGTTTTTT.

The gene calls are TRBV7-8 and TRBJ2-7, with 7 bases matching TRBD2. Germline-derived CDR1 and CDR2 are SGHVS and FQNEAQ. The trim removed 6 bases at V and 0 bases at J, leaving 2 bases unmatched. This CDR3 comprises 13 residues. The CDR3: CASRSGDSYEQYF. CDR3 DNA sequence: TGTGCCAGCAGGAGCGGGGACTCCTACGAGCAGTACTTC.

The chain employs TRBV13 and TRBJ1-1, with D hard to call. Germline values: CDR1 PRHDT, CDR2 FYEKMQ (reference sequence). The CDR3 loop spans 16 amino acids. Trimming cost V 4 bases and J 0 bases, with 15 bases left between them. CDR3 protein: CASSSITAVMNTEAFF. CDR3 DNA: TGTGCCAGCAGCTCAATAACAGCGGTTATGAACACTGAAGCTTTCTTT.

This clone was picked up a small number of times. The gene calls are TRBV4-3 and TRBJ2-3, with 7 nucleotides matching TRBD2. Germline V lookup: CDR1 LGHNA, CDR2 YSLEER. V dropped 0 bases and J dropped 4; count of bases not matched to a gene: 13. This CDR3 has 18 residues. Written as DNA, the CDR3 is TGCGCCAGCAGCCAAGACGGACTTAACGGGAGGTTGTCAGATACGCAGTATTTT. It encodes CASSQDGLNGRLSDTQYF.

This chain uses TRBV10-3 with TRBJ2-1; D possibly corresponds to TRBD2 (5 bases). V lost 6 bases to trimming and J lost 7 bases, with 7 bases between them. The CDR3 contains 11 residues. Germline-derived CDR1 and CDR2 are ENHRY and SYGVKD. The CDR3 region is CAIRRGNEQFF. CDR3 in DNA: TGTGCCATCAGACGGGGTAATGAGCAGTTCTTC.

This clone has just one count. This chain connects TRBV30 to TRBJ2-7; possible D gene TRBD1, 6 bases. V gave up 3 bases and J gave up 3 bases, with 15 bases separating them. This CDR3 spans 14 amino acids. The germline CDR1 and CDR2 sequences are GTSNPN and SVGIG (reference sequence). This CDR3 reads CAWRPQGSFYEQYF. The CDR3 coding sequence is TGTGCCTGGAGGCCACAGGGATCCTTCTACGAGCAGTACTTC.

The chain recombines TRBV19 with TRBJ2-2; D remains unclear. This CDR3 is built from 14 residues. V was cut by 3 bases and J by 5 bases, with 10 bases left in between. Per the germline V gene, CDR1 is LNHDA and CDR2 is SQIVND (reference sequence). The CDR3 is CASSIWQVTGELFF. As DNA, the CDR3 is TGTGCCAGTAGTATCTGGCAGGTTACCGGGGAGCTGTTTTTT.

J is TRBJ2-1 and V is TRBV15, with D perhaps TRBD1 (5 bases). The V end was cut by 5 bases, the J end by 1 base, with 15 bases between. CDR3 length equals 16 residues. The V gene's germline CDR1 is LNHNV and CDR2 YYDKDF (reference sequence). As DNA, the CDR3 is TGTGCCACCAGCGGAACCCTAGGGGCGTCCTACAATGAGCAGTTCTTC. This translates into CATSGTLGASYNEQFF. Full variable domain (rest looked up from reference TRBV15 and TRBJ2-1): DAMVIQNPRYQVTQFGKPVTLSCSQTLNHNVMYWYQQKSSQAPKLLFHYYDKDFNNEADTPDNFQSRRPNTSFCFLDIRSPGLGDTAMYLCATSGTLGASYNEQFFGPGTRLTVL.

J is TRBJ1-1 and V is TRBV19; D remains unclear. This CDR3 contains 14 residues. The germline V and J ends were trimmed by 3 bases and 4 bases, with 12 bases remaining between them. From germline, CDR1 is LNHDA and CDR2 SQIVND (reference sequence). CDR3 in amino acids: CASSIRVGGTEAFF. Written as DNA, the CDR3 is TGTGCCAGTAGTATTCGGGTAGGCGGCACTGAAGCTTTCTTT.

The rearrangement links TRBV5-1 to TRBJ1-2, with TRBD1 identical over 8 bases. Unmatched junction bases numbered 14, after V lost 4 bases and J lost 6 bases. CDR3 length: 16 residues. Germline V lookup: CDR1 SGHRS, CDR2 YFSETQ. CDR3 loop: CASSPRTGSGSDGYTF. Here the CDR3 DNA reads TGCGCCAGCAGCCCGCGGACAGGGAGTGGATCTGATGGCTACACCTTC. Supplemented by reference TRBV5-1 and TRBJ1-2, the full variable domain reads KAGVTQTPRYLIKTRGQQVTLSCSPISGHRSVSWYQQTPGQGLQFLFEYFSETQRNKGNFPGRFSGRQFSNSRSEMNVSTLELGDSALYLCASSPRTGSGSDGYTFGSGTRLTVV.